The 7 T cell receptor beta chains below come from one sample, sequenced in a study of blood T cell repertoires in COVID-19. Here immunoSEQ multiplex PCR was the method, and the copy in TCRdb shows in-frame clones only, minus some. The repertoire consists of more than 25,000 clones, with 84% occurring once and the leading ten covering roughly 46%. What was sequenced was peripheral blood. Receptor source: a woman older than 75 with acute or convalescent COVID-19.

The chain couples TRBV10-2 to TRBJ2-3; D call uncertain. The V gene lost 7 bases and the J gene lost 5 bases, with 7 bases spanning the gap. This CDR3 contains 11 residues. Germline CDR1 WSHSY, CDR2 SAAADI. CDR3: CASTPGDTQYF. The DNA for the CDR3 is TGCGCCAGCACCCCCGGAGATACGCAGTATTTT.

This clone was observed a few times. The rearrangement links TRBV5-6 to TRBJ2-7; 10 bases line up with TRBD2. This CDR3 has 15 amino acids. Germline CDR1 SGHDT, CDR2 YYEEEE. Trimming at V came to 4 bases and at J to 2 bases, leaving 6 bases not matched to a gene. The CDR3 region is CASSNNLAGAYEQYF. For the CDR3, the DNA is TGTGCCAGCAGCAATAACCTAGCGGGGGCCTACGAGCAGTACTTC.

DNA for the CDR3: TGTGCCATCAGTGTATCCTCTAGGGGGCAAGGTCAGCCCCAGCATTTT. Translated: CAISVSSRGQGQPQHF. The genes are TRBV10-3 and TRBJ1-5; 7 positions match TRBD1. CDR3 length equals 16 residues. J was trimmed by 6 bases and V by 4 bases; bases with no gene match: 12. Germline-derived CDR1 and CDR2 are ENHRY and SYGVKD.

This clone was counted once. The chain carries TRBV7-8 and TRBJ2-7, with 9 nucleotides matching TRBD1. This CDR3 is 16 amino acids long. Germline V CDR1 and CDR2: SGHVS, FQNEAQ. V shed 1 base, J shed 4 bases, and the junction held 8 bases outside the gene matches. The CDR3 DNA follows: TGTGCCAGCAGCTTAGACGCCGGGACAGGGATTTACGAGCAGTACTTC. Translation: CASSLDAGTGIYEQYF.

CDR3 sequence: CASSAKLAGGLYNEQFF. DNA for the CDR3: TGTGCCAGCAGCGCCAAACTAGCGGGAGGGCTCTACAATGAGCAGTTCTTC. This chain connects TRBV7-8 to TRBJ2-1, with 13 bases matching TRBD2. CDR1 SGHVS and CDR2 FQNEAQ come from the germline V gene. V shed 5 bases, J shed 3 bases, and the junction held 7 bases outside the gene matches. This CDR3 comprises 17 residues.

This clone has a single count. The CDR3 DNA sequence: TGTGCCAGCAGTCCTACAGGGCATTTTTCACCCCTCCACTTT. This sequence encodes CASSPTGHFSPLHF. The rearrangement joins TRBV6-5 to TRBJ1-6; maybe TRBD1 (6 bases). Germline CDR1 MNHEY, CDR2 SVGAGI. Trimming left V 5 bases short and J 9 bases short, with 14 bases between. The CDR3 sequence is 14 residues long.

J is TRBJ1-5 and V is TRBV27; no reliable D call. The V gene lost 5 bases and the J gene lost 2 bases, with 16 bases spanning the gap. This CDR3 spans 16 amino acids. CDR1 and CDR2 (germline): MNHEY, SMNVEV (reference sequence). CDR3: CASSPWKREGNQPQHF. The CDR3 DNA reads TGTGCCAGCAGTCCGTGGAAAAGGGAGGGCAATCAGCCCCAGCATTTT.